This T cell receptor beta chain came from a study of cytomegalovirus exposure and HLA in healthy donors. Study-wide results and limits: Reported results showed that the classifier diagnosed cytomegalovirus status with high specificity and sensitivity. Investigators reported 150 to 200 TCR beta chains as tied to cytomegalovirus.

This CDR3 has 15 residues. Looked up from germline, CDR1 is LGHNA and CDR2 is YNFKEQ. Between the trimmed V and J ends, which lost 0 bases and 4 bases, there was a span of 12 bases. About this clone: Antigen specificity is unknown.

Among the approximately 130 subjects of the validation cohort, separate from the roughly 700-subject first cohort, were the donors. Clones were read by immunoSEQ multiplex PCR, and TCRdb kept only the in-frame ones, dropping some. The sample has roughly 120,000 clones, about 84% seen once. This sequence originates from a man younger than 30 in good health and CMV-seronegative. The chain uses TRBV4-2 and TRBJ1-1, with D maybe TRBD1 (6 bases). Sequencing was done on a sample of PBMCs. This CDR3 is CASSQDWRGRTEAFF. The CDR3 DNA is TGTGCCAGCAGCCAAGACTGGCGGGGGCGCACTGAAGCTTTCTTT.